The rows below give T cell receptor beta chains drawn from one sample of a study of OX40 agonist ivuxolimab in advanced cancers. Assay: immunoSEQ multiplex PCR; the TCRdb copy retains only in-frame clones and omits some. The sample includes tens of thousands of clones, roughly 88% seen only once; the top ten take about 0.35%. The material was CD4+ or CD8+ T cells sorted from blood, obtained in a trial of the OX40 agonist ivuxolimab. The receptors were sampled from an adult with an advanced solid tumor such as melanoma, head and neck, liver or kidney cancer. CDR3s include the opening cysteine and the closing phenylalanine or tryptophan. The order of the fields is clone size, D gene, J gene, V gene, CDR3 DNA, CDR3 protein. A D gene is named only where the DNA matches it firmly. Clone size is stated in some rows and not others, as once, few, many or a class when expanded.

clone size: .; D gene: .; J gene: TRBJ2-7; V gene: TRBV5-1; CDR3 DNA: TGCGCCAGCAGCTTGAGGACTGGACAGACGAGCTCCTACGAGCAGTACTTC; CDR3 protein: CASSLRTGQTSSYEQYF
clone size: .; D gene: .; J gene: TRBJ2-3; V gene: TRBV11-2; CDR3 DNA: TGTGCCAGCAGCTTAACGCCCGGACTAGATACGCAGTATTTT; CDR3 protein: CASSLTPGLDTQYF
clone size: .; D gene: .; J gene: TRBJ2-3; V gene: TRBV9; CDR3 DNA: TGTGCCAGCAGCTTCCGTCAGACAGTGGCAGATACGCAGTATTTT; CDR3 protein: CASSFRQTVADTQYF
clone size: .; D gene: .; J gene: TRBJ2-3; V gene: TRBV19; CDR3 DNA: TGTGCCAGTAGTTTAGACCAGGGGCCCACAGATACGCAGTATTTT; CDR3 protein: CASSLDQGPTDTQYF
clone size: .; D gene: TRBD1; J gene: TRBJ1-1; V gene: TRBV28; CDR3 DNA: TGTGCCAGCAGTTCCGGGACAGGGAACACTGAAGCTTTCTTT; CDR3 protein: CASSSGTGNTEAFF
clone size: .; D gene: .; J gene: TRBJ1-1; V gene: TRBV5-5; CDR3 DNA: TGTGCCAGCAGCTTGACTTCCCTCTGGACTGAAGCTTTCTTT; CDR3 protein: CASSLTSLWTEAFF
clone size: .; D gene: .; J gene: TRBJ1-3; V gene: TRBV15; CDR3 DNA: TGTGCCACCAGCAGAGATGCCACTCGAAGCTCTGGAAACACCATATATTTT; CDR3 protein: CATSRDATRSSGNTIYF
clone size: .; D gene: TRBD1; J gene: TRBJ2-1; V gene: TRBV6-6; CDR3 DNA: TGTGCCAGCAGTTACCCCCGACAGGGATTCAATGAGCAGTTCTTC; CDR3 protein: CASSYPRQGFNEQFF
clone size: .; D gene: .; J gene: TRBJ1-4; V gene: TRBV6-6; CDR3 DNA: TGTGCCAGCAGGAATTTCGTTTCCGGGATTAATGAAAAACTGTTTTTT; CDR3 protein: CASRNFVSGINEKLFF
clone size: once; D gene: TRBD2; J gene: TRBJ2-5; V gene: TRBV5-6; CDR3 DNA: TGTGCCAGCAGCCCCGCAGGACTAGCGAGAAAGACCCAGTACTTC; CDR3 protein: CASSPAGLARKTQYF
clone size: once; D gene: .; J gene: TRBJ1-1; V gene: TRBV5-1; CDR3 DNA: TGCGCCAGCAGCTTTTTACAGGTGAACACTGAAGCTTTCTTT; CDR3 protein: CASSFLQVNTEAFF
clone size: .; D gene: .; J gene: TRBJ1-6; V gene: TRBV19; CDR3 DNA: TGTGCCAGTAGTGCCACGGGAGGGCTCGATTCACCCCTCCACTTT; CDR3 protein: CASSATGGLDSPLHF
clone size: .; D gene: .; J gene: TRBJ1-4; V gene: TRBV30; CDR3 DNA: TGTGCCTGGACCCGACAGATTAATGAAAAACTGTTTTTT; CDR3 protein: CAWTRQINEKLFF
clone size: .; D gene: TRBD2; J gene: TRBJ2-5; V gene: TRBV4-2; CDR3 DNA: TGTGCCAGCAGCCAAGATTCTCTAGCGGGGGGCGCTCAAGAGACCCAGTACTTC; CDR3 protein: CASSQDSLAGGAQETQYF
clone size: .; D gene: TRBD2; J gene: TRBJ2-3; V gene: TRBV7-6; CDR3 DNA: TGTGCCAGCAGCCATCGACTAGCGGGGGGGGCAGATACGCAGTATTTT; CDR3 protein: CASSHRLAGGADTQYF
clone size: .; D gene: .; J gene: TRBJ1-1; V gene: TRBV19; CDR3 DNA: TGTGCCAGTAACAGTTGGGGGAGGGGGGTTACTGAAGCTTTCTTT; CDR3 protein: CASNSWGRGVTEAFF
clone size: .; D gene: .; J gene: TRBJ2-5; V gene: TRBV4-1; CDR3 DNA: TGCGCCAGCAGCCAAGGAATGGGCAGCGGCCAAGAGACCCAGTACTTC; CDR3 protein: CASSQGMGSGQETQYF
clone size: once; D gene: .; J gene: TRBJ2-1; V gene: TRBV11-2; CDR3 DNA: TGTGCCAGCAGTCCGGAGTGGCTTGGTATGTTCTTC; CDR3 protein: CASSPEWLGMFF
clone size: .; D gene: .; J gene: TRBJ1-1; V gene: TRBV7-2; CDR3 DNA: TGTGCCAGCAGCTCATCTCGTTACGAAGCTTTCTTT; CDR3 protein: CASSSSRYEAFF
clone size: .; D gene: TRBD2; J gene: TRBJ2-7; V gene: TRBV5-5; CDR3 DNA: TGTGCCAGCAGCAATACCGGGACTAGCGCGCACGAGCAGTACTTC; CDR3 protein: CASSNTGTSAHEQYF
clone size: once; D gene: .; J gene: TRBJ1-2; V gene: TRBV6-6; CDR3 DNA: TGTGCCAGCAGTTACTCTGAGGTAGCTAGCTACACCTTC; CDR3 protein: CASSYSEVASYTF
clone size: .; D gene: .; J gene: TRBJ1-1; V gene: TRBV18; CDR3 DNA: TGTGCCAGCTCACCTCCGGGTGGGGCTAAGGACACTGAAGCTTTCTTT; CDR3 protein: CASSPPGGAKDTEAFF
clone size: .; D gene: .; J gene: TRBJ2-2; V gene: TRBV2; CDR3 DNA: TGTGCCAGCAAAAAGACAGAGAACACCGGGGAGCTGTTTTTT; CDR3 protein: CASKKTENTGELFF
clone size: .; D gene: .; J gene: TRBJ1-2; V gene: TRBV5-5; CDR3 DNA: TGTGCCAGCAGCTTGGGGGCGGGACGGTTGAACTATGGCTACACCTTC; CDR3 protein: CASSLGAGRLNYGYTF
clone size: .; D gene: TRBD1; J gene: TRBJ2-6; V gene: TRBV5-6; CDR3 DNA: TGTGCCAGCAGCCGGGGACAGACTGGGGCCAACGTCCTGACTTTC; CDR3 protein: CASSRGQTGANVLTF
clone size: .; D gene: .; J gene: TRBJ1-6; V gene: TRBV28; CDR3 DNA: TGTGCCAGCATCCTGGACGGTCGGGGTAATTCACCCCTCCACTTT; CDR3 protein: CASILDGRGNSPLHF
clone size: .; D gene: .; J gene: TRBJ1-5; V gene: TRBV7-9; CDR3 DNA: TGTGCCAGCAGCTTGGCACCCAATCAGCCCCAGCATTTT; CDR3 protein: CASSLAPNQPQHF
clone size: .; D gene: .; J gene: TRBJ1-5; V gene: TRBV6-1; CDR3 DNA: TGTGCCAGCAGTGAGGTTAACGAAGGGCCCCAGCATTTT; CDR3 protein: CASSEVNEGPQHF
clone size: .; D gene: TRBD1; J gene: TRBJ1-4; V gene: TRBV19; CDR3 DNA: TGTGCCAGTACCGATGCGGGACAGGGCAGTGAAAAACTGTTTTTT; CDR3 protein: CASTDAGQGSEKLFF
clone size: .; D gene: .; J gene: TRBJ2-5; V gene: TRBV5-1; CDR3 DNA: TGCGCCAGCAGCCTTTTACCCGGTCCCCAGGGGGAGACCCAGTACTTC; CDR3 protein: CASSLLPGPQGETQYF
clone size: once; D gene: .; J gene: TRBJ1-1; V gene: TRBV7-9; CDR3 DNA: TGTGCCAGCAGCCCCGGCGCGGTGGATGTTCGGACTGAAGCTTTCTTT; CDR3 protein: CASSPGAVDVRTEAFF
clone size: .; D gene: TRBD1; J gene: TRBJ1-5; V gene: TRBV4-1; CDR3 DNA: TGCGCCAGCAGCCAACAGACAGGGAGTTATCAGCCCCAGCATTTT; CDR3 protein: CASSQQTGSYQPQHF
clone size: .; D gene: .; J gene: TRBJ1-2; V gene: TRBV11-2; CDR3 DNA: TGTGCCAGCAGCTCATTACGGCGGGGCGAGGGTAACTATGGCTACACCTTC; CDR3 protein: CASSSLRRGEGNYGYTF
clone size: .; D gene: .; J gene: TRBJ1-2; V gene: TRBV9; CDR3 DNA: TGTGCCAGCAGCTGGCAGGTCGGCTATGGCTACACCTTC; CDR3 protein: CASSWQVGYGYTF
clone size: .; D gene: .; J gene: TRBJ1-1; V gene: TRBV7-9; CDR3 DNA: TGTGCCAGCAGCTCAACTAAGCCGCTGGGGAACACTGAAGCTTTCTTT; CDR3 protein: CASSSTKPLGNTEAFF
clone size: .; D gene: .; J gene: TRBJ1-1; V gene: TRBV11-2; CDR3 DNA: TGTGCCAGCAGCTTAGGGGGAGGGATAATGAACACTGAAGCTTTCTTT; CDR3 protein: CASSLGGGIMNTEAFF
clone size: .; D gene: .; J gene: TRBJ1-5; V gene: TRBV7-2; CDR3 DNA: TGTGCCAGCAGCTTAGAGGCAGCTCAGCCCCAGCATTTT; CDR3 protein: CASSLEAAQPQHF
clone size: once; D gene: TRBD2; J gene: TRBJ2-2; V gene: TRBV19; CDR3 DNA: TGTGCCACCAAGGGACAGACCGGGACTAGCGGAACCGGGGAGCTGTTTTTT; CDR3 protein: CATKGQTGTSGTGELFF
clone size: .; D gene: .; J gene: TRBJ1-2; V gene: TRBV6-5; CDR3 DNA: TGTGCCAGCAGCCCCGCAGGGTCCTATGGCTACACCTTC; CDR3 protein: CASSPAGSYGYTF
clone size: .; D gene: .; J gene: TRBJ1-2; V gene: TRBV9; CDR3 DNA: TGTGCCAGCAGCGTAGACAGGGACTATGGCTACACCTTC; CDR3 protein: CASSVDRDYGYTF
clone size: .; D gene: .; J gene: TRBJ1-1; V gene: TRBV7-2; CDR3 DNA: TGTGCCAGCAGCTTAAACGGTTTCGTCGCCGAAGCTTTCTTT; CDR3 protein: CASSLNGFVAEAFF
clone size: .; D gene: .; J gene: TRBJ1-6; V gene: TRBV12-5; CDR3 DNA: TGTGCTAGTGGTTCACCGGGCTCACCCCTCCACTTT; CDR3 protein: CASGSPGSPLHF
clone size: .; D gene: .; J gene: TRBJ2-1; V gene: TRBV11-3; CDR3 DNA: TGTGCCAGCAGCTTTGGTTTGGGGAGCTCCTACAATGAGCAGTTCTTC; CDR3 protein: CASSFGLGSSYNEQFF
clone size: .; D gene: TRBD1; J gene: TRBJ1-2; V gene: TRBV15; CDR3 DNA: TGTGCCACCAGCGGGACAGGCATCTATGGCTACACCTTC; CDR3 protein: CATSGTGIYGYTF
clone size: .; D gene: .; J gene: TRBJ2-5; V gene: TRBV6-1; CDR3 DNA: TGTGCCAGCAGCCCCCGGGACACCCAGTACTTC; CDR3 protein: CASSPRDTQYF